This entry lists 5 T cell receptor beta chains sequenced from one sample in a study of T cell changes during pregnancy in multiple sclerosis. Assay: immunoSEQ multiplex PCR; the TCRdb copy retains only in-frame clones and omits some. Among 40,000 or so clones listed, about nine tenths were seen once. The material was CD4+ T cells from peripheral blood mononuclear cells, obtained after pregnancy. These receptors were taken from a female donor in good health, enrolled as a control in a pregnancy study.

This clone was seen only once. This chain joins TRBV7-2 and TRBJ2-3; the D gene is possibly TRBD2 (6 bases). Per the germline V gene, CDR1 is SGHTA and CDR2 is FQGNSA. Between the trimmed V and J ends, which lost 0 bases and 3 bases, there was a span of 16 bases. The CDR3 is 17 amino acids. The CDR3 sequence: CASSLAASVLLTDTQYF. The CDR3, as DNA: TGTGCCAGCAGCTTAGCGGCTAGCGTGTTACTGACAGATACGCAGTATTTT. The full variable domain, in which reference TRBV7-2 and TRBJ2-3 provide the parts outside the CDR3, is GAGVSQSPSNKVTEKGKDVELRCDPISGHTALYWYRQSLGQGLEFLIYFQGNSAPDKSGLPSDRFSAERTGGSVSTLTIQRTQQEDSAVYLCASSLAASVLLTDTQYFGPGTRLTVL.

This sequence joins TRBV7-8 and TRBJ2-1, with 7 bases matching TRBD2. This CDR3 has 12 amino acids. Germline V gene lookup returns CDR1 SGHVS and CDR2 FQNEAQ. The junction had 3 bases not matched to a gene; V was cut back by 4 bases and J by 9 bases. The CDR3 DNA follows: TGTGCCAGCAGCTCGGGAGGAAGTGAGCAGTTCTTC. Amino acid sequence: CASSSGGSEQFF.

This chain joins TRBV19 and TRBJ2-1; no definite D call. The CDR3 runs 18 residues. V lost 3 bases, J lost 1 base, and 19 bases lay in between. Germline V CDR1 and CDR2: LNHDA, SQIVND (reference sequence). CDR3 in DNA: TGTGCCAGTAGTATTATCTTAGTTCGTACTGAGTCCTACAATGAGCAGTTCTTC. This translates into CASSIILVRTESYNEQFF.

This clone has a single count. J is TRBJ1-2 and V is TRBV19; D gene ambiguous. The V gene lost 0 bases and the J gene lost 4 bases, with 12 bases spanning the gap. Germline V CDR1 and CDR2: LNHDA, SQIVND (reference sequence). This CDR3 has 15 residues. CDR3 loop: CASSIDQGRSYGYTF. As DNA, the CDR3 is TGTGCCAGTAGTATAGATCAAGGGAGATCCTATGGCTACACCTTC.

This chain joins TRBV6-1 and TRBJ1-2; D gene ambiguous. CDR1 and CDR2 (germline): MNHNS, SASEGT. Trimming shortened V by 1 base and J by 4 bases, and 13 bases separated the two germline ends. The length of the CDR3 is 15 residues. CDR3 sequence (DNA): TGTGCCAGCAGTGAAGTGGGCAGCTCTTCCTATGGCTACACCTTC. This codes for CASSEVGSSSYGYTF.